Following are 8 T cell receptor beta chains from one sample sequenced in a study of technical replicates of blood from a handful of donors. Here immunoSEQ multiplex PCR was the method, and the copy in TCRdb shows in-frame clones only, minus some. The table records fewer than 90,000 clones, 89% of them present only once. The sequenced sample consisted of T cells isolated from PBMCs. The receptors here all came from a human donor in good health.

This clone was counted between two and nine times. The V gene is TRBV7-9, the J gene TRBJ1-1; possible D gene TRBD1, 6 bases. Germline V gives CDR1 SEHNR, CDR2 FQNEAQ (reference sequence). The CDR3 runs to 14 residues. Between the trimmed V and J ends, which lost 2 bases and 5 bases, there was a span of 12 bases. CDR3 residues: CASSLLRGGTEAFF. CDR3 bases: TGTGCCAGCAGCTTACTGAGAGGGGGAACTGAAGCTTTCTTT.

This CDR3 is CASSLTGSGANVLTF. In DNA, the CDR3 is TGTGCCAGCAGTCTTACAGGGTCTGGGGCCAACGTCCTGACTTTC. The J gene is TRBJ2-6, the V gene TRBV2, with a tentative D call TRBD1 (6 bases). This CDR3 is 15 amino acids long. V gave up 5 bases and J gave up 1 base, with 9 bases separating them. Germline CDR1 SNHLY, CDR2 FYNNEI.

V is TRBV6-5 and J is TRBJ2-7; weak D call: TRBD1 (6 bases). The CDR3 contains 14 residues. Germline V gives CDR1 MNHEY, CDR2 SVGAGI. Trimming removed 3 bases at V and 0 bases at J, with 9 bases between. The CDR3 DNA reads TGTGCCAGCAGTTATACAGGGATCTCCTACGAGCAGTACTTC. Encoded protein: CASSYTGISYEQYF.

CDR3 sequence (DNA): TGTGCCAGCAGTTACACTGCAACTAATGAAAAACTGTTTTTT. Protein product: CASSYTATNEKLFF. The chain carries TRBV6-5 and TRBJ1-4, with D hard to call. From germline, CDR1 is MNHEY and CDR2 SVGAGI. The CDR3 covers 14 residues. The V and J ends lost 2 bases and 0 bases respectively, with 4 bases between them.

This chain uses TRBV6-5 with TRBJ1-2, with 8 bases matching TRBD1. Germline V gene sequence: CDR1 MNHEY, CDR2 SVGAGI. V trimming: 6 bases; J trimming: 7 bases; junction bases outside the gene matches: 4. This CDR3 comprises 12 residues. The CDR3 DNA reads as TGTGCCAGCAGCGACAGGGGATTTGGCTACACCTTC. Its translation: CASSDRGFGYTF.

This clone was counted a few times. V gene TRBV18 combines with J gene TRBJ2-7; 7 bases are shared with TRBD1. V gave up 3 bases and J gave up 3 bases; unmatched junction bases: 2. CDR3 size: 13 residues. Looked up from germline, CDR1 is KGHSH and CDR2 is LQKENI. Written as DNA, the CDR3 is TGTGCCAGCTCACCTGGGACAGACTACGAGCAGTACTTC. This translates into CASSPGTDYEQYF.

V and J are TRBV19 and TRBJ2-2; D might be TRBD1 (8 bases). Per germline, CDR1 LNHDA and CDR2 SQIVND (reference sequence). V lost 5 bases and J 6 bases, leaving 25 bases between the germline ends. The CDR3 is made up of 18 amino acids. This chain's CDR3 is CASSLRAGRTGSSGELFF. The CDR3 DNA follows: TGTGCCAGTAGTTTAAGGGCCGGGAGGACAGGGAGCTCCGGGGAGCTGTTTTTT.

The V call is TRBV7-8, the J call TRBJ2-1, with TRBD1 identical over 9 bases. The CDR3 sequence is 14 residues long. V shed 5 bases and J 6 bases; nucleotides not matched to a gene: 5. Germline CDR1 SGHVS, CDR2 FQNEAQ. CDR3 in amino acids: CASSPGQGRNEQFF. CDR3 in DNA: TGTGCCAGCAGCCCAGGACAGGGGCGCAATGAGCAGTTCTTC.